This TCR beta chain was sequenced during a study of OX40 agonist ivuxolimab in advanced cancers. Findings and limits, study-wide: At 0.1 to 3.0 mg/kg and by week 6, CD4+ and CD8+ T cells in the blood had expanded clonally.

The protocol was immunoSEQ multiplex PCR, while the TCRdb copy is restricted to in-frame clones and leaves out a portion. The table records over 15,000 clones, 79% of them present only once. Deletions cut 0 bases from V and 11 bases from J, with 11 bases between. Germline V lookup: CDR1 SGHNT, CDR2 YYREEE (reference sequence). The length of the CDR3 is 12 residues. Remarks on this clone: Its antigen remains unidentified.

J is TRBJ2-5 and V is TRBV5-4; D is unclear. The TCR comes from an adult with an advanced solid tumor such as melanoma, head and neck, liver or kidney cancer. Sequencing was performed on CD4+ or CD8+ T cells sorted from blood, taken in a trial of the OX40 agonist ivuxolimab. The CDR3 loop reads CASSLDAGEQYF. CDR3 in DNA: TGTGCCAGCAGCTTGGATGCAGGAGAGCAGTACTTC.